This passage covers 24 T cell receptor beta chains from one sample sequenced in a study of blood T cell repertoires in COVID-19. Profiled with immunoSEQ multiplex PCR; TCRdb holds only in-frame clones, not every one. The sample lists 48,000 or so clones, 85% to 90% occurring once. Sequencing was performed on peripheral blood. These receptor sequences come from a woman of 80 years or more with COVID-19, enrolled during active disease.

The gene calls are TRBV2 and TRBJ2-7, with 11 bases fitting TRBD2. This CDR3 region has 14 residues. Germline trimming cut 5 bases from V and 4 bases from J; bases unmatched to any gene: 4. Germline assignment: CDR1 SNHLY and CDR2 FYNNEI. CDR3 sequence (DNA): TGTGCCAGCAGTAAGGGGACTAGCGGATACGAGCAGTACTTC. Encoded protein: CASSKGTSGYEQYF.

This clone turned up a few times. This rearrangement joins TRBV19 to TRBJ1-1; tentatively, D is TRBD1 (6 bases). Germline V gives CDR1 LNHDA, CDR2 SQIVND (reference sequence). The CDR3 sequence is 14 residues long. Trimming left V 2 bases short and J 1 base short, with 8 bases between. CDR3 sequence: CASSIQGGNTEAFF. The CDR3 DNA reads TGTGCCAGTAGTATACAAGGGGGGAACACTGAAGCTTTCTTT. The complete variable domain, with remaining parts taken from reference TRBV19 and TRBJ1-1, reads DGGITQSPKYLFRKEGQNVTLSCEQNLNHDAMYWYRQDPGQGLRLIYYSQIVNDFQKGDIAEGYSVSREKKESFPLTVTSAQKNPTAFYLCASSIQGGNTEAFFGQGTRLTVV.

J is TRBJ1-2 and V is TRBV6-6, with 9 bases that match TRBD1. Germline loops: CDR1 MNHNY, CDR2 SVGAGI (reference sequence). J was trimmed by 6 bases and V by 6 bases; bases with no gene match: 5. CDR3 length equals 13 residues. CDR3: CASRDDRGNGYTF. CDR3 nucleotide sequence: TGTGCCAGCAGGGACGACAGGGGGAATGGCTACACCTTC.

The J gene is TRBJ1-1, the V gene TRBV7-6; TRBD1 aligns across 7 bases. V shed 5 bases, J shed 7 bases, and the junction held 7 bases outside the gene matches. This CDR3 has 13 residues. Germline CDR1 reads SGHVS; CDR2 reads FNYEAQ. The CDR3 sequence: CASSPEQGSEAFF. The DNA of the CDR3 is TGTGCCAGCAGCCCCGAACAGGGGAGTGAAGCTTTCTTT.

V gene TRBV4-1 combines with J gene TRBJ1-4; 8 nucleotides align to TRBD1. V shed 1 base, J shed 8 bases, and the junction held 6 bases outside the gene matches. Germline lookup yields CDR1 MGHRA and CDR2 YSYEKL. This CDR3 has 15 residues. The CDR3 DNA reads as TGCGCCAGCAGCCAAGTTAGCACAGGGGGAGAAAAACTGTTTTTT. Translated, it gives CASSQVSTGGEKLFF.

The gene calls are TRBV3-1 (or the pseudogene TRBV3-2) and TRBJ1-1; perhaps TRBD1 as D (6 bases). This CDR3 spans 14 amino acids. V lost 4 bases, J lost 1 base, and 10 bases lay in between. Germline assignment: CDR1 LGHDT and CDR2 YNNKEL (reference sequence). The DNA for the CDR3 is TGTGCCAGCAGCCCAGGGACAACGAACACTGAAGCTTTCTTT. Its protein is CASSPGTTNTEAFF.

The chain has TRBV27 and TRBJ1-5; 7 nucleotides match TRBD1. Germline CDR1 and CDR2: MNHEY and SMNVEV (reference sequence). The V gene end was trimmed by 5 bases and the J gene end by 9 bases; junction bases not matched to a gene: 4. The length of the CDR3 is 12 residues. CDR3 residues: CASSLNRGPQHF. CDR3 sequence (DNA): TGTGCCAGCAGTCTGAACAGGGGGCCCCAGCATTTT.

The rearrangement joins TRBV2 to TRBJ2-3; 10 bases map to TRBD1. The CDR3 covers 14 residues. Losses at the gene ends were 6 bases for V and 7 bases for J; bases not matched to a gene: 7. In germline, CDR1 is SNHLY, CDR2 FYNNEI. DNA of the CDR3: TGTGCCAGCAGAAGGACAGGGGGTGAGAATACGCAGTATTTT. Amino acid sequence: CASRRTGGENTQYF.

This clone appeared a few times. The V call is TRBV28, the J call TRBJ1-2; D is unresolved. Germline V gene sequence: CDR1 MDHEN, CDR2 SYDVKM. The CDR3 runs to 13 residues. Deletions cut 3 bases from V and 2 bases from J, with 7 bases between. The CDR3 nucleotides are TGTGCCAGCAGTTTCGGGAAGAACTATGGCTACACCTTC. This sequence encodes CASSFGKNYGYTF.

This sequence joins TRBV7-2 and TRBJ2-4; 7 bases are shared with TRBD1. The CDR3 runs to 15 residues. Trimming took 5 bases from V and 2 from J; bases not matched to a gene: 6. Per germline, CDR1 SGHTA and CDR2 FQGNSA. The CDR3: CASSLGQASKNIQYF. CDR3 DNA sequence: TGTGCCAGCAGCCTTGGACAGGCCTCCAAAAACATTCAGTACTTC.

CDR3 protein: CAWAPGGAQETQYF. The CDR3 bases are TGTGCCTGGGCTCCAGGGGGCGCTCAAGAGACCCAGTACTTC. The V and J genes are TRBV30 and TRBJ2-5; 8 positions match TRBD1. The CDR3 is made up of 14 amino acids. V dropped 5 bases and J dropped 2; count of bases not matched to a gene: 7. Germline-derived CDR1 and CDR2 are GTSNPN and SVGIG (reference sequence).

For the CDR3, the DNA is TGTGCCAGCAGCTTAGGACTACTAGCGGTTTACAATGAGCAGTTCTTC. Protein product: CASSLGLLAVYNEQFF. The rearrangement uses TRBV7-2 and TRBJ2-1; 8 bases match TRBD2. Germline lookup yields CDR1 SGHTA and CDR2 FQGNSA. The J segment lost 4 bases and the V segment lost 1 base, leaving 6 bases of the junction unmatched. CDR3 length: 16 residues.

The rearrangement links TRBV2 to TRBJ1-6, with D possibly being TRBD1 (6 bases). V lost 6 bases, J lost 7 bases, and 13 bases lay in between. CDR3 length equals 14 residues. Germline V gene sequence: CDR1 SNHLY, CDR2 FYNNEI. CDR3: CASRRAGENSPLHF. CDR3 DNA: TGTGCCAGCAGGAGGGCAGGGGAGAATTCACCCCTCCACTTT.

This clone was seen a single time. V and J are TRBV6-5 and TRBJ2-7; D might be TRBD1 (6 bases). V lost 6 bases to trimming and J lost 5 bases, with 20 bases between them. Germline CDR1 is MNHEY and CDR2 is SVGAGI. This CDR3 spans 15 amino acids. The CDR3 loop is CASRANTNRDHEQYF. The CDR3 nucleotides are TGTGCCAGCAGGGCAAATACCAACAGGGACCACGAGCAGTACTTC.

This clone appeared once. The genes are TRBV6-6 and TRBJ2-5; no definite D call. The CDR3 runs 13 residues. V dropped 2 bases and J dropped 2 bases, with 6 bases sitting between them. From germline, CDR1 is MNHNY and CDR2 SVGAGI (reference sequence). The CDR3 DNA sequence: TGTGCCAGCAGTTACATCGGGCAAGAGACCCAGTACTTC. Translated, it gives CASSYIGQETQYF.

The gene calls are TRBV6-5 and TRBJ2-5, with 8 bases identical to TRBD2. The CDR3 loop spans 15 amino acids. The V and J ends lost 2 bases and 4 bases, in that order; junction bases with no gene match: 6. The V gene's germline CDR1 is MNHEY and CDR2 SVGAGI. As DNA, the CDR3 is TGTGCCAGCAGTTACGGTAGCGGGGAACTAGAGACCCAGTACTTC. Its translation is CASSYGSGELETQYF.

The CDR3 is CASSSYPNTEAFF. The CDR3 DNA reads TGTGCCAGCAGTTCCTACCCGAACACTGAAGCTTTCTTT. The chain links TRBV27 to TRBJ1-1; D is uncertain. The CDR3 contains 13 residues. The V and J ends lost 4 bases and 1 base respectively, with 7 bases between them. Germline CDR1 is MNHEY and CDR2 is SMNVEV (reference sequence).

V and J are TRBV5-1 and TRBJ2-7; 8 bases line up with TRBD1. The V gene end was trimmed by 0 bases and the J gene end by 3 bases; junction bases not matched to a gene: 8. The germline CDR1 and CDR2 sequences are SGHRS and YFSETQ. The CDR3 spans 16 residues. The CDR3 nucleotides are TGCGCCAGCAGCTTGGTATCAGGGGGCTCGGGCTACGAGCAGTACTTC. This translates into CASSLVSGGSGYEQYF.

This chain links TRBV2 with TRBJ1-4; D possibly corresponds to TRBD1 (6 bases). The V gene's germline CDR1 is SNHLY and CDR2 FYNNEI. The CDR3 extends over 15 amino acids. V was cut by 4 bases and J by 4 bases, with 13 bases left in between. DNA of the CDR3: TGTGCCAGCAGTGGAGGGGGGGGAATTAATGAAAAACTGTTTTTT. The encoded protein is CASSGGGGINEKLFF.

As to this clone: One end of the junction is discordant with germline, which a read error may explain. The chain has TRBV6-1 and TRBJ2-2; D may be TRBD2 (6 bases). The CDR3 runs to 16 residues. Per germline, CDR1 MNHNS and CDR2 SASEGT. The chain's CDR3 is CASREVVAGTTGELFF. The CDR3 region has the DNA TGTGCCAGCAGAGAAGTGGTTGCGGGGACCACCGGGGAGCTGTTTTTT.

This clone was picked up one time. The chain carries TRBV9 and TRBJ2-1; 7 bases match TRBD2. Germline V lookup: CDR1 SGDLS, CDR2 YYNGEE. The CDR3 spans 19 residues. V lost 0 bases and J lost 2; bases outside the gene matches: 14. CDR3 amino acids: CASSVDQIRASGPYNEQFF. The CDR3 bases are TGTGCCAGCAGCGTAGATCAAATCCGGGCTAGCGGACCCTACAATGAGCAGTTCTTC.

The chain carries TRBV5-1 and TRBJ2-1; tentative D call: TRBD1 (6 bases). Germline V lookup: CDR1 SGHRS, CDR2 YFSETQ. The CDR3 consists of 14 residues. Trimming shortened V by 4 bases and J by 4 bases, and 12 bases separated the two germline ends. CDR3 in amino acids: CASSPGTLYNEQFF. CDR3 nucleotides: TGCGCCAGCAGCCCGGGGACACTATACAATGAGCAGTTCTTC.

The V gene is TRBV19, the J gene TRBJ1-5; D is undetermined. CDR1 is LNHDA, CDR2 SQIVND, per germline (reference sequence). Between the trimmed V and J ends, which lost 7 bases and 2 bases, there was a span of 15 bases. The CDR3 loop spans 15 amino acids. The CDR3 protein is CASNDASVGNQPQHF. CDR3 sequence (DNA): TGTGCCAGTAACGACGCTAGTGTTGGCAATCAGCCCCAGCATTTT.

The chain carries TRBV11-3 and TRBJ2-2; maybe TRBD1 (6 bases). Per germline, CDR1 SGHNT and CDR2 YENEEA. V gave up 5 bases and J gave up 7 bases, with 17 bases separating them. CDR3 length: 15 residues. In DNA form, the CDR3 reads TGTGCCAGCAGCAAGGAACAGGGTCTCAACGGGGAGCTGTTTTTT. This encodes CASSKEQGLNGELFF.